The 10 T cell receptor beta chains below all came from one sample that was sequenced in a study of identical twins. In TCRdb, the 5' RACE reads were re-called with MiXCR into one record per CDR3 protein. Here the sample spans 450,000 or so distinct CDR3 sequences, approximately 18% being singletons. Sequences were obtained from naive T cells sorted from blood. The receptors shown here come from a man aged 50 or older in good health.

In this sample, this clonotype turned up a few times. This chain connects TRBV20-1 to TRBJ1-1, with a weak D call TRBD1 (6 bases). The V end was cut by 5 bases, the J end by 8 bases, with 12 bases between. CDR1 and CDR2 (germline): DFQATT, SNEGSKA (reference sequence). The CDR3 has 11 amino acids. In nucleotides, the CDR3 is TGCAGTGCTCTCCCGGGGGGCGAAGCTTTCTTT. Translating gives CSALPGGEAFF.

This clonotype turned up a few times. CDR3: CASRRQGSSTDTQYF. CDR3 DNA sequence: TGCGCCAGCAGGCGACAGGGTTCTAGCACAGATACGCAGTATTTT. The chain has TRBV5-1 and TRBJ2-3; 7 bases line up with TRBD1. The CDR3 covers 15 residues. The J segment lost 0 bases and the V segment lost 5 bases, leaving 6 bases of the junction unmatched. Germline assignment: CDR1 SGHRS and CDR2 YFSETQ.

The rearrangement joins TRBV6-2 or TRBV6-3 to TRBJ2-3; the D is unclear. The CDR3 has 16 amino acids. Germline values: CDR1 MNHEY, CDR2 SVGEGT. V lost 2 bases, J lost 2 bases, and 14 bases lay in between. CDR3 in DNA: TGTGCCAGCAGTTACGCCCCCACGAGATCCACAGATACGCAGTATTTT. Encoded protein: CASSYAPTRSTDTQYF.

The rearrangement uses TRBV12-3 or TRBV12-4 and TRBJ2-2; weak D call: TRBD2 (5 bases). Deletions cut 6 bases from V and 0 bases from J, with 17 bases between. There are 17 residues in the CDR3. CDR3 bases: TGTGCCAGCAGACCGGACTGGCCAAGTTCGAACACCGGGGAGCTGTTTTTT. This gives the protein CASRPDWPSSNTGELFF.

The chain carries TRBV7-9 and TRBJ1-4; no firm D call. Germline CDR1 is SEHNR and CDR2 is FQNEAQ (reference sequence). V lost 6 bases and J 1 base, leaving 6 bases between the germline ends. CDR3 length: 13 residues. The CDR3 DNA follows: TGTGCCAGCAGGGAGGGAACTAATGAAAAACTGTTTTTT. Amino acids: CASREGTNEKLFF. The complete variable domain, with remaining parts taken from reference TRBV7-9 and TRBJ1-4, reads DTGVSQNPRHKITKRGQNVTFRCDPISEHNRLYWYRQTLGQGPEFLTYFQNEAQLEKSRLLSDRFSAERPKGSFSTLEIQRTEQGDSAMYLCASREGTNEKLFFGSGTQLSVL.

This clonotype has at least ten counts. The chain employs TRBV20-1 and TRBJ2-2; maybe TRBD1 (5 bases). CDR1 and CDR2 from the germline V gene are DFQATT and SNEGSKA (reference sequence). V was clipped by 2 bases and J by 4 bases, with 11 bases between them. The CDR3 length is 14 residues. CDR3 bases: TGCAGTGCTAGAAAGGGGCCGACCACCGGGGAGCTGTTTTTT. Translation: CSARKGPTTGELFF.

This sequence joins TRBV28 and TRBJ2-1; 7 bases are shared with TRBD1. Germline V gives CDR1 MDHEN, CDR2 SYDVKM. The V and J ends lost 5 bases and 1 base, in that order; junction bases with no gene match: 5. The CDR3 consists of 15 residues. CDR3 protein: CASSGTDRSYNEQFF. CDR3 DNA sequence: TGTGCCAGCAGTGGGACAGACCGGTCCTACAATGAGCAGTTCTTC.

About this clonotype itself: A much more abundant neighbour one base away suggests this may be a read error. V gene TRBV4-3 combines with J gene TRBJ2-2; D remains unclear. The V end was cut by 4 bases, the J end by 6 bases, with 18 bases between. In germline, CDR1 is LGHNA, CDR2 YSLEER. The CDR3 has 16 amino acids. CDR3 DNA sequence: TGCGCCAGCAGCCGAAACAGTGTGGTGGCTTCCGGGGAGCTGTTTTTT. Translated: CASSRNSVVASGELFF.

This clonotype was found many times. The chain combines TRBV7-2 with TRBJ2-2, with no clear D. Germline values: CDR1 SGHTA, CDR2 FQGNSA. Trimming left V 5 bases short and J 7 bases short, with 8 bases between. CDR3 length equals 12 residues. The DNA for the CDR3 is TGTGCCAGCAGCCCGAGTCTCGGGGAGCTGTTTTTT. Its translation is CASSPSLGELFF.

The J gene is TRBJ2-1, the V gene TRBV2; D unclear. Germline V gives CDR1 SNHLY, CDR2 FYNNEI. The CDR3 contains 14 residues. Trimming stripped 4 bases from V and 0 bases from J, with 7 bases between. CDR3 coding DNA: TGTGCCAGCAGTGTACCTAGCTCCTACAATGAGCAGTTCTTC. This encodes CASSVPSSYNEQFF.